This T cell receptor (beta chain) was sequenced in a study of blood T cell repertoires in COVID-19. Methods used by the authors: Estimated nucleated cell counts came from reference gene primer amplification. Assay: immunoSEQ multiplex PCR; the TCRdb copy retains only in-frame clones and omits some. That table is the source of V, J and clone size, and D and trimming were worked out from the DNA. The sample includes a few hundred thousand clones, more than 75% of them seen just once. What the recovered Cohort 3 donors had was two negative PCRs, clearance, or symptom resolution. Deletions cut 2 bases from V and 10 bases from J, with 17 bases between. Germline V gene sequence: CDR1 SGHRS, CDR2 YFSETQ. This CDR3 is built from 14 residues.

The chain uses TRBV5-1 and TRBJ2-3; D may be TRBD2 (5 bases). This receptor was obtained from a man between 25 and 39 years old who had recovered from COVID-19. The source material was PBMCs or T cells enriched from blood (not recorded which). This chain's CDR3 is CASSLEGAGNPQYF. CDR3 coding DNA: TGCGCCAGCAGCTTAGAGGGTGCAGGTAATCCGCAGTATTTT.